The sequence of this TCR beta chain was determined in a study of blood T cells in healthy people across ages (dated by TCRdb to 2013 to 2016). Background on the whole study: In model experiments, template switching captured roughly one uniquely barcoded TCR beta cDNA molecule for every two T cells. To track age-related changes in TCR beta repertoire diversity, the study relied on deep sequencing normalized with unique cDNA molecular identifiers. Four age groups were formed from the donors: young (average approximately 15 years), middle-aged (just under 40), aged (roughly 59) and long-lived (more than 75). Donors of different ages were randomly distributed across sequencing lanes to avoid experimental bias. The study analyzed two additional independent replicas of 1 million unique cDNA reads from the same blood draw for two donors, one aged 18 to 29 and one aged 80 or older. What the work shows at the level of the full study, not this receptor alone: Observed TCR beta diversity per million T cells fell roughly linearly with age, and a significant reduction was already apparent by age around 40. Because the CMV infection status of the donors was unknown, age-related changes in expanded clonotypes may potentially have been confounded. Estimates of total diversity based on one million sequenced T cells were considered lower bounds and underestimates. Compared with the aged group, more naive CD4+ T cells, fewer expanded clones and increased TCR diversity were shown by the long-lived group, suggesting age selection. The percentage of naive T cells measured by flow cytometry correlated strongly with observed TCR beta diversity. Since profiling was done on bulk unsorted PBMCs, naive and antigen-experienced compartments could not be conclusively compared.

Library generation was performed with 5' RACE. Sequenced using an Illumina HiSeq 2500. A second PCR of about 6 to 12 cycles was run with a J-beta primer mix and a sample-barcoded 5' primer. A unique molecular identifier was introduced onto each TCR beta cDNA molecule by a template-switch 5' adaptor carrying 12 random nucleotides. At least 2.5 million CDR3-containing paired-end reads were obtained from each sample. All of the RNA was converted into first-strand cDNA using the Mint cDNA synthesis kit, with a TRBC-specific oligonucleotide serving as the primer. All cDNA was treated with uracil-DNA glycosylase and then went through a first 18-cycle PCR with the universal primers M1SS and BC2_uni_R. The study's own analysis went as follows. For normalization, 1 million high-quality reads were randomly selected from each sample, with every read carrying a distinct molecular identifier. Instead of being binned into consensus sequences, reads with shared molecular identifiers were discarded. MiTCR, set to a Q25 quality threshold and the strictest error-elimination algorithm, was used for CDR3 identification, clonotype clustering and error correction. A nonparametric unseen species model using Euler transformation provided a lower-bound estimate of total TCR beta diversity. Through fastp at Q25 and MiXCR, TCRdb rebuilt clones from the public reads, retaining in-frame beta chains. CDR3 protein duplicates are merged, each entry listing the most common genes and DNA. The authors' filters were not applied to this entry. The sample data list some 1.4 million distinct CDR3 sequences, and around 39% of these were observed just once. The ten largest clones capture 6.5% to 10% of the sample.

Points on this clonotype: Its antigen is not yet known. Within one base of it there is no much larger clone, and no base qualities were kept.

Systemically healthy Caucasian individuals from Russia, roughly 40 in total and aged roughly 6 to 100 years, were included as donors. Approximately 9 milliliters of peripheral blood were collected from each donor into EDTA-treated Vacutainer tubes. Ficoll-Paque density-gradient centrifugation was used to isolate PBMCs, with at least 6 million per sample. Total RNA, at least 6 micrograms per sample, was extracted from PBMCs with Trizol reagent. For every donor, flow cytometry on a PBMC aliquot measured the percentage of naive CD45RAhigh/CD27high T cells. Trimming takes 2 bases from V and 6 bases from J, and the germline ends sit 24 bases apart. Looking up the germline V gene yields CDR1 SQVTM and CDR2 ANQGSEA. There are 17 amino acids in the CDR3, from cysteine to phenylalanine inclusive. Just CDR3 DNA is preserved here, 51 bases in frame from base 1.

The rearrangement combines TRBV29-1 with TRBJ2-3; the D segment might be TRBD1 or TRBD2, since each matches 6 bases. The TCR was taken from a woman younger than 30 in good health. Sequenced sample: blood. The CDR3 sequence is CSVETTAGGLYMDTQYF. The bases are TGCAGCGTTGAAACCACGGCTGGGGGGCTATATATGGATACGCAGTATTTT.